This TCR beta chain was identified in a study of blood T cell repertoires in COVID-19. Across the study: Whether acute or convalescent, the COVID-19 samples came from the United States, Italy and Spain. In each case, the material was cDNA or gDNA derived from T cells, B-cell-depleted T cells, or PBMCs.

Trimming pared 1 base from V and 14 bases from J, leaving 18 bases between. The V gene's germline CDR1 is MNHNS and CDR2 SASEGT. The CDR3 contains 14 residues. TCRdb's table, derived via immunoSEQ multiplex PCR, lists solely in-frame clones and lacks some. The sample includes 150,000 to 250,000 clones, 75% to 85% seen only once; the top ten take roughly 5.7%. The receptor comes from a woman between 40 and 55 years old with COVID-19, enrolled during active disease. The V call is TRBV6-1, the J call TRBJ2-1; D possibly corresponds to TRBD1 (6 bases). Source material: peripheral blood. The CDR3 DNA is TGTGCCAGCAGTGAAGTCTTTTCTAGGGGGAATAAGTTCTTC. Its protein is CASSEVFSRGNKFF.